These 27 T cell receptor beta chains were all obtained from the same sample, sequenced in a study of human T cells and chemical hapten exposure. Time point of the sample: healthy volunteer bleed at 6 weeks. RNA extraction used unfractionated whole blood as the source of total RNA. TCRdb redid the calling of the RACE reads with MiXCR, one entry per CDR3 protein. The sample holds 30,000 to 40,000 distinct CDR3 sequences, around 5.5% seen once. The sequenced material came from whole blood. The receptors were sampled from a human donor in good health. Some clones in this sample may be carry-over from other donors' samples.

This clonotype was detected ten times or more. V is TRBV12-3 or TRBV12-4 and J is TRBJ1-5; no definite D call. Trimming took off 1 base at V and 1 base at J, with 5 bases between the two ends. The CDR3 loop spans 14 amino acids. The CDR3 sequence is CASSLVESNQPQHF. The CDR3 DNA reads TGTGCCAGCAGTTTAGTTGAGAGCAATCAGCCCCAGCATTTT.

This clonotype was picked up many times. This chain connects TRBV12-3 or TRBV12-4 to TRBJ2-1, with 8 bases identical to TRBD2. The ends lost 4 bases at V and 2 bases at J; junction bases unmatched: 1. The CDR3 spans 14 residues. The CDR3 protein is CASSSGLAYNEQFF. The CDR3 DNA reads TGTGCCAGCAGTTCGGGACTAGCCTACAATGAGCAGTTCTTC.

This clonotype was found many times. J is TRBJ2-7 and V is TRBV20-1; perhaps TRBD2 as D (5 bases). Trimming took 6 bases from V and 3 from J, leaving 9 bases between them. This CDR3 contains 11 residues. Per the germline V gene, CDR1 is DFQATT and CDR2 is SNEGSKA (reference sequence). CDR3: CSAPTNYEQYF. In nucleotides, the CDR3 is TGCAGTGCCCCGACTAACTACGAGCAGTACTTC.

The chain recombines TRBV5-1 with TRBJ1-2, with 9 nucleotides matching TRBD1. Losses at the gene ends were 2 bases for V and 0 bases for J; bases not matched to a gene: 8. The germline V gene has CDR1 SGHRS and CDR2 YFSETQ. There are 17 residues in the CDR3. This CDR3 reads CASSLTGGRSANYGYTF. CDR3 coding DNA: TGCGCCAGCAGCTTAACAGGGGGCCGCTCGGCTAACTATGGCTACACCTTC.

There are many counts of this clonotype. This chain links TRBV12-3 or TRBV12-4 with TRBJ2-1; maybe TRBD1 (6 bases). Trimming left V 4 bases short and J 4 bases short, with 17 bases between. The CDR3 has 16 residues. The CDR3 region has the DNA TGTGCCAGCAGTTCCCAGAAGGGGGAGAAATACAATGAGCAGTTCTTC. The encoded protein is CASSSQKGEKYNEQFF.

This clonotype was counted a few times. V gene TRBV7-2 combines with J gene TRBJ1-2, with D hard to call. In germline, CDR1 is SGHTA, CDR2 FQGNSA. Trimming removed 2 bases from V and 4 bases from J, with 5 bases in between. CDR3 length equals 12 residues. The CDR3 is CASSLYSYGYTF. CDR3 DNA: TGTGCCAGCAGCTTATACAGCTATGGCTACACCTTC.

This clonotype came up many times. The chain links TRBV20-1 to TRBJ2-1; 11 bases map to TRBD2. The CDR3 has 14 residues. Trimming took 6 bases from V and 2 from J; bases not matched to a gene: 3. Germline V gives CDR1 DFQATT, CDR2 SNEGSKA (reference sequence). The CDR3 DNA is TGCAGTGCAAGACTAGCGGGACCCTACAATGAGCAGTTCTTC. It translates to CSARLAGPYNEQFF.

The rearrangement joins TRBV12-3 or TRBV12-4 to TRBJ1-1; 9 bases are shared with TRBD1. J was trimmed by 5 bases and V by 5 bases; bases with no gene match: 12. The CDR3 sequence is 16 residues long. The CDR3: CASSPTGGRRRTEAFF. The CDR3 bases are TGTGCCAGCAGTCCAACAGGGGGCAGGAGAAGGACTGAAGCTTTCTTT.

This sequence joins TRBV20-1 and TRBJ1-1; TRBD1 is a possible D gene (6 bases). Trimming took off 3 bases at V and 0 bases at J, with 11 bases between the two ends. The CDR3 is 14 amino acids. The germline CDR1 and CDR2 sequences are DFQATT and SNEGSKA (reference sequence). The DNA for the CDR3 is TGCAGTGCTAGGGACAGCTCCTTGAACACTGAAGCTTTCTTT. This codes for CSARDSSLNTEAFF.

The chain uses TRBV27 and TRBJ1-6; D gene unclear. V was pared by 5 bases and J by 13 bases, with 15 bases between. The CDR3 is 13 amino acids. The germline CDR1 and CDR2 sequences are MNHEY and SMNVEV (reference sequence). This CDR3 is CASSPDPRSPLHF. CDR3 DNA: TGTGCCAGCAGTCCTGACCCTCGCTCCCCCCTCCACTTT.

The rearrangement joins TRBV6-1 to TRBJ2-3; TRBD2 matches at 8 bases. The CDR3 length is 14 residues. The junction had 3 bases not matched to a gene; V was cut back by 2 bases and J by 5 bases. Per the germline V gene, CDR1 is MNHNS and CDR2 is SASEGT. The CDR3 loop is CASSETAGEDTQYF. The CDR3 nucleotides read TGTGCCAGCAGTGAAACAGCGGGAGAAGATACGCAGTATTTT.

At least ten counts were recorded for this clonotype. This chain connects TRBV20-1 to TRBJ2-3; TRBD2 matches 10 bases. The CDR3 loop spans 15 amino acids. The V and J ends lost 4 bases and 1 base, in that order; junction bases with no gene match: 5. Germline lookup yields CDR1 DFQATT and CDR2 SNEGSKA (reference sequence). The CDR3 region is CSAKVLAGGTDTQYF. CDR3 bases: TGCAGTGCTAAGGTTCTAGCGGGGGGCACAGATACGCAGTATTTT.

In this sample, this clonotype turned up many times. This chain uses TRBV20-1 with TRBJ2-1; D may match TRBD1 or TRBD2 (5 bases each). Germline V lookup: CDR1 DFQATT, CDR2 SNEGSKA (reference sequence). Trimming left V 3 bases short and J 8 bases short, with 17 bases between. This CDR3 region has 14 residues. CDR3 loop: CSASQLGESDEQFF. In nucleotides, the CDR3 is TGCAGTGCTAGTCAACTAGGGGAGAGCGATGAGCAGTTCTTC.

The sample holds a few counts of this clonotype. The chain recombines TRBV4-3 with TRBJ1-6; TRBD1 might be the D (5 bases). Per the germline V gene, CDR1 is LGHNA and CDR2 is YSLEER. V was cut by 1 base and J by 4 bases, with 14 bases left in between. The CDR3 totals 17 residues. CDR3 sequence: CASSQARDSGYNSPLHF. The CDR3 DNA reads as TGCGCCAGCAGCCAAGCCCGCGACAGTGGTTATAATTCACCCCTCCACTTT.

This clonotype was seen only a few times. The chain has TRBV29-1 and TRBJ2-7, with D unclear. Looked up from germline, CDR1 is SQVTM and CDR2 is ANQGSEA. The V end was cut by 5 bases, the J end by 4 bases, with 9 bases between. The CDR3 length is 11 residues. The CDR3 protein is CSVRLGYEQYF. The CDR3 region has the DNA TGCAGCGTTCGACTCGGTTACGAGCAGTACTTC.

This clonotype has a handful of counts. The V and J genes are TRBV30 and TRBJ2-3; D gene ambiguous. Germline values: CDR1 GTSNPN, CDR2 SVGIG (reference sequence). Trimming removed 3 bases from V and 3 bases from J, with 13 bases in between. The CDR3 is made up of 14 amino acids. CDR3 nucleotide sequence: TGTGCCTGGAGAGTACGGTCTAAGACAGATACGCAGTATTTT. It translates to CAWRVRSKTDTQYF.

Ten or more counts support this clonotype. The chain recombines TRBV6-2 or TRBV6-3 with TRBJ1-5, with D tentatively TRBD1 (5 bases). The CDR3 extends over 15 amino acids. Between the trimmed V and J ends, which lost 5 bases and 1 base, there was a span of 12 bases. Germline CDR1 and CDR2: MNHEY and SVGEGT. Here the CDR3 DNA reads TGTGCCAGCAGTCCCCTGGGGGGGAGCAATCAGCCCCAGCATTTT. It translates to CASSPLGGSNQPQHF.

The gene calls are TRBV5-4 and TRBJ1-4, with a possible D match to TRBD1 (5 bases). Germline CDR1 and CDR2: SGHNT and YYREEE (reference sequence). The CDR3 runs 14 residues. Trimming cost V 4 bases and J 8 bases, with 15 bases left between them. The CDR3 here is CASSLGRGGEKLFF. In nucleotides, the CDR3 is TGTGCCAGCAGCCTCGGGAGGGGAGGCGAAAAACTGTTTTTT.

This clonotype was counted between two and nine times. The chain is built from TRBV28 and TRBJ1-4; D is undetermined. The CDR3 is made up of 14 amino acids. Per germline, CDR1 MDHEN and CDR2 SYDVKM. Trimming shortened V by 6 bases and J by 4 bases, and 12 bases separated the two germline ends. CDR3 residues: CASSRWGDNEKLFF. DNA for the CDR3: TGTGCCAGCAGCCGATGGGGTGATAATGAAAAACTGTTTTTT.

This clonotype was counted at least ten times. The J gene is TRBJ1-6, the V gene TRBV2; D unclear. V was pared by 6 bases and J by 6 bases, with 9 bases between. CDR3 size: 13 residues. The germline gives CDR1 SNHLY, CDR2 FYNNEI. The CDR3 reads CASRRATNSPLHF. The CDR3 coding sequence is TGTGCCAGCAGGAGGGCTACTAATTCACCCCTCCACTTT.

This clonotype showed up just a few times. The chain uses TRBV4-3 and TRBJ1-1; D may be TRBD1 (6 bases). Trimming removed 4 bases from V and 6 bases from J, with 12 bases in between. Germline lookup yields CDR1 LGHNA and CDR2 YSLEER. This CDR3 spans 13 amino acids. This CDR3 is CASSRQGFAEAFF. In nucleotides, the CDR3 is TGCGCCAGCAGCCGTCAGGGGTTCGCTGAAGCTTTCTTT.

This clonotype came up many times. The rearrangement links TRBV27 to TRBJ1-2; D remains ambiguous. The CDR3 spans 16 residues. Germline V gene lookup returns CDR1 MNHEY and CDR2 SMNVEV (reference sequence). V shed 2 bases and J shed 5 bases, with 18 bases lying between them. The CDR3: CASSLNIAVLSYGYTF. CDR3 in DNA: TGTGCCAGCAGTTTAAACATTGCGGTTTTAAGTTATGGCTACACCTTC.

This clonotype was seen at least ten times. The chain recombines TRBV12-3 or TRBV12-4 with TRBJ2-6; no firm D call. The V and J ends lost 3 bases and 1 base respectively, with 4 bases between them. The CDR3 totals 14 residues. The CDR3 reads CASSFGSGANVLTF. In nucleotides, the CDR3 is TGTGCCAGCAGTTTTGGGTCTGGGGCCAACGTCCTGACTTTC.

V and J are TRBV12-3 or TRBV12-4 and TRBJ2-7; D may be TRBD1 or TRBD2 (5 bases each). Trimming took 6 bases from V and 1 from J, leaving 16 bases between them. CDR3 length: 15 residues. This chain's CDR3 is CASSLNGGSSYEQYF. The CDR3 DNA is TGTGCCAGCAGCCTGAATGGGGGTTCTTCCTACGAGCAGTACTTC.

This clonotype was seen ten or more times. The V call is TRBV28, the J call TRBJ2-7; D remains unclear. The V gene's germline CDR1 is MDHEN and CDR2 SYDVKM. The CDR3 contains 12 residues. The ends were cut back, 6 bases at V and 0 bases at J, with 6 bases in the middle. The CDR3 nucleotides are TGTGCCAGCAGCCTCAGCTCCTACGAGCAGTACTTC. Protein: CASSLSSYEQYF.

In this sample, this clonotype turned up many times. J is TRBJ2-7 and V is TRBV10-3; 10 bases agree with TRBD1. The CDR3 loop spans 14 amino acids. The trim removed 6 bases at V and 0 bases at J, leaving 2 bases unmatched. CDR1 is ENHRY, CDR2 SYGVKD, per germline. CDR3 nucleotide sequence: TGTGCCATCAGCGGACAGGGGGACTCCTACGAGCAGTACTTC. Its translation: CAISGQGDSYEQYF.

Many counts were recorded for this clonotype. J is TRBJ2-3 and V is TRBV20-1; 8 nucleotides line up with TRBD1. Trimming removed 0 bases from V and 5 bases from J; junction bases left unmatched: 7. Germline V gene lookup returns CDR1 DFQATT and CDR2 SNEGSKA (reference sequence). CDR3 length equals 15 residues. The CDR3 sequence: CSARDPQGALDTQYF. CDR3 coding DNA: TGCAGTGCTAGAGATCCGCAGGGGGCATTAGATACGCAGTATTTT.